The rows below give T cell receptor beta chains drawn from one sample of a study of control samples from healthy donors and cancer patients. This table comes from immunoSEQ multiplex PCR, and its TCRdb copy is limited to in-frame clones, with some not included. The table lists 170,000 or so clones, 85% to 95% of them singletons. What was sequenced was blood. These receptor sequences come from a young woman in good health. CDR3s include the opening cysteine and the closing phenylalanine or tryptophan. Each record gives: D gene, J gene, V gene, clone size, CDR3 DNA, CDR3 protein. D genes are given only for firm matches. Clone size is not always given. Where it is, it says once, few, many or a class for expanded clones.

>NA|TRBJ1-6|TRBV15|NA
TGTGCCACCAGCAGAACAGATGGGTATAATTCACCCCTCCACTTT
CATSRTDGYNSPLHF
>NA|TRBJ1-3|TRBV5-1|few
TGCGCCAGCAGCTTGGTCCAGGGCTCTGGAAACACCATATATTTT
CASSLVQGSGNTIYF
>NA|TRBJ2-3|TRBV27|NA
TGTGCCAGCAGGGAGGCAGGAGATACGCAGTATTTT
CASREAGDTQYF
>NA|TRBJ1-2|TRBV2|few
TGTGCCAGCAGTGAAGTGGGCAGGGAGAGTGGCTACACCTTC
CASSEVGRESGYTF
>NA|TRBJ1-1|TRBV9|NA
TGTGCCAGCAGCGTAGGTGGGAGGGCAGGGGACACTGAAGCTTTCTTT
CASSVGGRAGDTEAFF
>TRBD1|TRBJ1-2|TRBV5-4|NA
TGTGCCTCGAGTCTTAAGACAGGGATTAACTATGGCTACACCTTC
CASSLKTGINYGYTF
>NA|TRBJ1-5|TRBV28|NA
TGTGCCAGCAGCACCTCAGCCGAGGGCAATCAGCCCCAGCATTTT
CASSTSAEGNQPQHF
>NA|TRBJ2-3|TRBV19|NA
TGTGCCAGTACCCCGACTAGTAGCACAGATACGCAGTATTTT
CASTPTSSTDTQYF
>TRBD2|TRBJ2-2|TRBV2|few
TGTGCCAGCCAGCTAGCGGGGGAGCGGGAGCTGTTTTTT
CASQLAGERELFF
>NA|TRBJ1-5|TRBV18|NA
TGTGCCAGCTCACCGGGTTTAAGGGAGCCCCAGCATTTT
CASSPGLREPQHF
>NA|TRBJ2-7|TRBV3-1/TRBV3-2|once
TGTGCCAGCAGCCAAGTATCCTACGAGCAGTACTTC
CASSQVSYEQYF
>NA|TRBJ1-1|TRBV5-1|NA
TGCGCCAGCAGCTGGGGCAGAGGAACAACAGAAGTGAGGACTGAAGCTTTCTTT
CASSWGRGTTEVRTEAFF
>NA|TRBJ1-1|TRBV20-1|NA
TGCAGTGCTAGTGGAACAGGGATGGGGGTGTATGAAGCTTTCTTT
CSASGTGMGVYEAFF
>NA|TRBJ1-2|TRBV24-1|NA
TGTGCCACCAGTGAGAACGGTGGATATGGCTACACCTTC
CATSENGGYGYTF